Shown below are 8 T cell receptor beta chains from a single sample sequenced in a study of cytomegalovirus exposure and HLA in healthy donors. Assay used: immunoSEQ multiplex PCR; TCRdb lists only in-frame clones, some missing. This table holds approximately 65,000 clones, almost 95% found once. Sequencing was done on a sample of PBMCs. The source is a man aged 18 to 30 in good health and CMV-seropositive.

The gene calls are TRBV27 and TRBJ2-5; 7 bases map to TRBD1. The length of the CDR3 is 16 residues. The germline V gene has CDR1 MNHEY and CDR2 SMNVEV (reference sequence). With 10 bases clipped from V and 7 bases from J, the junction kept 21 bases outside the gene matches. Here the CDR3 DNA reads TGTGCCACCGGCCTCAAAAAACAGGGGCCTTTAGGGACCCAGTACTTC. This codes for CATGLKKQGPLGTQYF.

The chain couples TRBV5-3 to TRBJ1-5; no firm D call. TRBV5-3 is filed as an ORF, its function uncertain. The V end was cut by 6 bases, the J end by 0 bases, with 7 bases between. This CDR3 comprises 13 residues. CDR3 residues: CARNPVSNQPQHF. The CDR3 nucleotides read TGTGCCAGAAATCCGGTTAGCAATCAGCCCCAGCATTTT.

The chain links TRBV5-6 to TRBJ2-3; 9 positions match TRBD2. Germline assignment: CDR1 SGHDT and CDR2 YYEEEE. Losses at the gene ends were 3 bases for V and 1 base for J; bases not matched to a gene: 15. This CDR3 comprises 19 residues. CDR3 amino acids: CASSSGQLSGSLGTDTQYF. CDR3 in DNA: TGTGCCAGCAGCTCAGGACAGCTTAGCGGGAGCTTGGGCACAGATACGCAGTATTTT.

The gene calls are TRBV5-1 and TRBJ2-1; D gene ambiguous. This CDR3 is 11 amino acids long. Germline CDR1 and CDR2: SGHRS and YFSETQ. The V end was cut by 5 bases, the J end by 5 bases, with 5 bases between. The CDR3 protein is CASRQDNEQFF. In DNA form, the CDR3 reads TGCGCCAGCAGACAAGACAATGAGCAGTTCTTC.

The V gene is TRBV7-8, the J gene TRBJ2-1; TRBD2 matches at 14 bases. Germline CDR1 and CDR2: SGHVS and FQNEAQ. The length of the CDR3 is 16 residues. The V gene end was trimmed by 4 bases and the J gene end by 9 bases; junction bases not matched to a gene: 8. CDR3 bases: TGTGCCAGCAGCTCTCAGACTAGCGGGAGGGCCACTGAGCAGTTCTTC. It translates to CASSSQTSGRATEQFF.

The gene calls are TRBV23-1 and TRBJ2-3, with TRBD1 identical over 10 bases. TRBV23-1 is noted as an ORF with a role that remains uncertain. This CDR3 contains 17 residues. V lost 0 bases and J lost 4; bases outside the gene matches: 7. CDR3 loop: CASSQSSGQGFADTQYF. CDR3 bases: TGCGCCAGCAGTCAATCATCGGGACAGGGGTTCGCAGATACGCAGTATTTT.

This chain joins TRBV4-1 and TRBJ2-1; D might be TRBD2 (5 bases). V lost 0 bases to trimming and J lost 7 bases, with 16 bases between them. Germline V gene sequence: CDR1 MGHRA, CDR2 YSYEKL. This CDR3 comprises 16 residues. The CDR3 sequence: CASSQEPAGSSNEQFF. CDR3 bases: TGCGCCAGCAGCCAAGAACCGGCGGGCTCTAGTAATGAGCAGTTCTTC.

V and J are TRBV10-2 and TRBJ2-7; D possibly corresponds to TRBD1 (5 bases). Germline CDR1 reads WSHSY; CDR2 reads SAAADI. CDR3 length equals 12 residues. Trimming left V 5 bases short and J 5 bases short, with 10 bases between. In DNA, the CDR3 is TGCGCCAGCAGTTTAGGGGTCCACGAGCAGTACTTC. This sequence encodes CASSLGVHEQYF.